Below, one T cell receptor beta chain is given with its context. Profiled with immunoSEQ multiplex PCR; TCRdb holds only in-frame clones, not every one. The table records roughly 250,000 clones, over 75% of them present only once. This sample was taken from a study of blood T cell repertoires in COVID-19. Sequencing was done on a sample of peripheral blood. This sequence was found in a human donor with COVID-19, enrolled during active disease. The donor label of this sample is uncertain.

The CDR3 protein is CASSPRGQGSYGYTF. Here the CDR3 DNA reads TGTGCCAGCAGTCCAAGGGGACAGGGGAGCTATGGCTACACCTTC. The chain has TRBV27 and TRBJ1-2; 10 bases match TRBD1. V shed 5 bases and J 4 bases; nucleotides not matched to a gene: 7. This CDR3 spans 15 amino acids. Germline CDR1 and CDR2: MNHEY and SMNVEV (reference sequence).